This T cell receptor beta chain was sequenced during a study of blood T cell repertoires in COVID-19. Study-level background: Both acute and convalescent COVID-19 samples were obtained from the United States, Italy and Spain.

Generated by immunoSEQ multiplex PCR, the TCRdb table keeps only in-frame clones and is missing some. Here the sample spans 150,000 to 200,000 clones, 85% to 90% being singletons. V lost 4 bases to trimming and J lost 3 bases, with 13 bases between them. The CDR3 is 15 amino acids. CDR1 SGHAT and CDR2 FQDESV come from the germline V gene (reference sequence). The chain carries TRBV11-1 and TRBJ1-5, with D tentatively TRBD1 (6 bases). The clonotype originates from a woman in her 40s in a cohort exposed to, infected with or recovered from COVID-19 (not recorded which). Sequencing input: PBMCs or T cells enriched from blood (not recorded which). The CDR3, as DNA: TGTGCCAGCAGCTCGGAGGACAGCATCAATCAGCCCCAGCATTTT. This codes for CASSSEDSINQPQHF.